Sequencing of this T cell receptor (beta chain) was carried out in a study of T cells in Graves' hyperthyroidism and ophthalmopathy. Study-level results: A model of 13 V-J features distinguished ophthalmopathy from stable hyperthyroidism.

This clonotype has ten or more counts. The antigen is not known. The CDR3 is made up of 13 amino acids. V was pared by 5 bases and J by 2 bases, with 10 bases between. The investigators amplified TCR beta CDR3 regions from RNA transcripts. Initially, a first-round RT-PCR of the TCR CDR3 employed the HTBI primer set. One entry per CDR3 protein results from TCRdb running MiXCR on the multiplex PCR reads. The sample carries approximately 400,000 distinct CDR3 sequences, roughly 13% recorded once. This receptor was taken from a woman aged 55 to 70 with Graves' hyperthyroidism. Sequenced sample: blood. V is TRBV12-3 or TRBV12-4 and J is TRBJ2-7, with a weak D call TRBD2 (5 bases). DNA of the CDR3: TGTGCCAGCAGTCGGACTGCCGCCTACGAGCAGTACTTC. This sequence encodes CASSRTAAYEQYF.